The text below deals with one T cell receptor (beta chain). Time point here: patch test 2, 6 weeks after DPC sensitization. The treatment is: therapeutic diphenylcyclopropenone sensitization with weekly scalp DPC. This entry comes from a study of human T cells and chemical hapten exposure. Germline CDR1 MDHEN, CDR2 SYDVKM. CDR3 size: 14 residues. V was trimmed by 2 bases and J by 4 bases, leaving 10 bases between them. TCRdb reprocessed the RACE reads via MiXCR and lists one record per CDR3 protein. This repertoire shows roughly 84,000 distinct CDR3 sequences, roughly 10% found once; its top ten account for about 5%.

This sequence originates from a woman between 45 and 65 years old with alopecia areata. Some clones in this sample may be carry-over from other donors' samples. The rearrangement uses TRBV28 and TRBJ2-3, with a tentative D call TRBD2 (5 bases). Sequences were derived from whole blood, sampled in connection with sensitization to the hapten diphenylcyclopropenone (DPC). The CDR3 is CASSLTRAADTQYF. As DNA, the CDR3 is TGTGCCAGCAGTTTAACGAGAGCGGCAGATACGCAGTATTTT.